This T cell receptor beta chain appears in the sequencing data of a study of blood T cell repertoires in COVID-19. As for the study in general: Researchers got acute and convalescent COVID-19 samples from the United States, Italy and Spain.

Measured with immunoSEQ multiplex PCR; TCRdb has only the in-frame clones, and not every one. The data show under 200,000 clones, 90% to 95% seen once. This receptor was obtained from a man aged 50-60 years with acute or convalescent COVID-19. The specimen was peripheral blood.

The CDR3 nucleotides read TGTGCCAGCACCCCCATGACTAGCGGGACTAGAACAGATACGCAGTATTTT. This translates into CASTPMTSGTRTDTQYF. The chain employs TRBV6-2 or TRBV6-3 and TRBJ2-3; 11 bases fit TRBD2. Germline values: CDR1 MNHEY, CDR2 SVGEGT. The CDR3 is made up of 17 amino acids. J lost 3 bases, V lost 7 bases, and 12 bases had no gene match.